The clone carrying this TCR beta chain has a count of ten or more. The data originate from a study of T cells in Graves' hyperthyroidism and ophthalmopathy. Across the study: Peripheral blood specimens were obtained at initial diagnosis, prior to any treatment.

It was RNA transcripts that yielded the amplified TCR beta CDR3 regions. The HTBI primer set drove a first-round RT-PCR of the TCR CDR3. TCRdb re-derived calls from the multiplex PCR reads in MiXCR, one entry per CDR3 protein. The data show about 350,000 distinct CDR3 sequences, with roughly 15% seen just once and roughly a fifth held by the top ten. Uncontrolled infections, other autoimmune diseases, pregnancy or lactation led to exclusion of patients. On the basis of clinical symptoms, serum thyroxine and TRAb, thyroid ultrasound and orbital computed tomography, diagnoses were made. Sequences were obtained from blood. The sequence was collected from an older woman with Graves' ophthalmopathy.

The CDR3 region has the DNA TGCAGTGCTAGGGGTACTAGCGGGAGGAATGAGCAGTTCTTC. Amino acid sequence: CSARGTSGRNEQFF. The rearrangement uses TRBV20-1 and TRBJ2-1; 12 bases are shared with TRBD2. Germline loops: CDR1 DFQATT, CDR2 SNEGSKA (reference sequence). This CDR3 contains 14 residues. The V segment lost 3 bases and the J segment 7 bases; nucleotides outside the gene matches: 4.